This entry concerns a single T cell receptor (beta chain). Its antigen is not identified. This sample is drawn from a study of identical twins. Study results and limitations: Within monozygotic twins, out-of-frame TCR alpha sharing was underestimated by the models. The abundant beta clonotypes from cord blood had fewer insertions, and memory repertoires had none of this.

Template switching, a step in the protocol, added a universal primer site, and cDNA carried unique molecular identifiers. TCRdb re-analysed the 5' RACE reads in MiXCR, keeping a single row per CDR3 protein. The sample holds 200,000 to 300,000 distinct CDR3 sequences, 10% seen once. The receptor's source is a man aged 50 to 60 in good health. The sample comprised memory T cells sorted from blood.

The CDR3 loop is CASSLGQGRGNQPQHF. Here the CDR3 DNA reads TGTGCCAGCAGCTTAGGCCAGGGAAGGGGGAATCAGCCCCAGCATTTT. The chain links TRBV7-8 to TRBJ1-5; a possible D gene is TRBD1 (6 bases). Germline V gives CDR1 SGHVS, CDR2 FQNEAQ. This CDR3 comprises 16 residues. The V and J ends lost 1 base and 4 bases respectively, with 14 bases between them. Together with reference TRBV7-8 and TRBJ1-5, the CDR3 gives the full variable domain: GAGVSQSPRYKVAKRGQDVALRCDPISGHVSLFWYQQALGQGPEFLTYFQNEAQLDKSGLPSDRFFAERPEGSVSTLKIQRTQQEDSAVYLCASSLGQGRGNQPQHFGDGTRLSIL.